Listed here is a single T cell receptor (beta chain). Its cognate antigen is unknown. Amplification targeted TCR beta CDR3 regions from RNA transcripts. The primer set for the first-round RT-PCR of the TCR CDR3 was HTBI. One entry per CDR3 protein results from TCRdb running MiXCR on the multiplex PCR reads. The sample contains approximately 410,000 distinct CDR3 sequences, about 15% of which appear only once. The data are from a study of T cells in Graves' hyperthyroidism and ophthalmopathy. Overall study findings and caveats: Blood samples included most of the expanded thyroid clonotypes exceeding 0.001.

This CDR3 has 12 residues. V was clipped by 4 bases and J by 5 bases, with 8 bases between them. CDR1 and CDR2 from the germline V gene are SGHNT and YENEEA. The TCR comes from a man younger than 35 with Graves' ophthalmopathy. The chain has TRBV11-3 and TRBJ1-2; D remains unclear. Sequencing was carried out using blood. The CDR3 loop is CASSYGPYGYTF. As DNA, the CDR3 is TGTGCCAGCAGCTACGGGCCTTATGGCTACACCTTC.